These 10 T cell receptor beta chains originate from one sample sequenced in a study of blood T cell repertoires in COVID-19 (TCRdb year 2020). Library preparation employed the immunoSEQ multiplex PCR assay. TCRdb mirrors the immuneACCESS table, restricted to in-frame sequences. Some clones are absent from its copies; in checked studies, under half trace to an unresolved V gene, and the reason for the others is unknown. The sample records around 260,000 clones, roughly 88% of which are singletons. Of the sample, more than 8.5% falls within the top ten clones. Sequencing was performed on peripheral blood. These receptors came from a woman in her 70s with COVID-19, enrolled during active disease.

The rearrangement links TRBV25-1 to TRBJ2-3; 7 nucleotides align to TRBD1. The trim removed 1 base at V and 1 base at J, leaving 2 bases unmatched. The CDR3 sequence is 15 residues long. In germline, CDR1 is MGHDK, CDR2 SYGVNS. CDR3 residues: CASSESGTGTDTQYF. CDR3 DNA: TGTGCCAGCAGTGAATCCGGGACAGGCACAGATACGCAGTATTTT. Filled out from reference TRBV25-1 and TRBJ2-3, the complete variable domain reads EADIYQTPRYLVIGTGKKITLECSQTMGHDKMYWYQQDPGMELHLIHYSYGVNSTEKGDLSSESTVSRIRTEHFPLTLESARPSHTSQYLCASSESGTGTDTQYFGPGTRLTVL.

This rearrangement joins TRBV30 to TRBJ2-7; 9 positions agree with TRBD1. The ends lost 3 bases at V and 0 bases at J; junction bases unmatched: 12. Germline CDR1 is GTSNPN and CDR2 is SVGIG (reference sequence). The CDR3 is 17 amino acids. The CDR3, as DNA: TGTGCCTGGAGGCACCTCCGGGACAGGGTTGACTCCTACGAGCAGTACTTC. Translation: CAWRHLRDRVDSYEQYF.

This clone was picked up one time. J is TRBJ2-1 and V is TRBV7-8; TRBD2 matches at 11 bases. Trimming removed 1 base from V and 7 bases from J; junction bases left unmatched: 6. This CDR3 has 16 residues. The germline V gene encodes CDR1 SGHVS and CDR2 FQNEAQ. As DNA, the CDR3 is TGTGCCAGCAGCTTAGTAACTAGCGGGAGAAATAATGAGCAGTTCTTC. Translation: CASSLVTSGRNNEQFF.

V gene TRBV11-2 combines with J gene TRBJ2-7; D gene uncertain. The germline V gene has CDR1 SGHAT and CDR2 FQNNGV. V lost 5 bases and J 6 bases, leaving 14 bases between the germline ends. This CDR3 spans 13 amino acids. Here the CDR3 reads CASSPGSRPEQYF. The CDR3 DNA sequence: TGTGCCAGCAGCCCAGGCAGTCGGCCCGAGCAGTACTTC.

The CDR3 sequence: CASRQGLVDTQYF. The CDR3 DNA sequence: TGCGCCAGCCGACAGGGTCTAGTAGATACGCAGTATTTT. This rearrangement joins TRBV5-1 to TRBJ2-3, with 7 bases identical to TRBD1. Trimming cost V 7 bases and J 5 bases; bases outside gene matches: 7. Germline lookup yields CDR1 SGHRS and CDR2 YFSETQ. The CDR3 runs 13 residues.

V and J are TRBV30 and TRBJ1-6; D not certain. From germline, CDR1 is GTSNPN and CDR2 SVGIG (reference sequence). CDR3 length equals 16 residues. The V gene lost 2 bases and the J gene lost 0 bases, with 11 bases spanning the gap. CDR3 in amino acids: CAWSLDVGSYNSPLHF. CDR3 nucleotides: TGTGCCTGGAGTTTAGATGTCGGCTCCTATAATTCACCCCTCCACTTT.

The chain employs TRBV4-3 and TRBJ2-1; unclear D gene. The germline CDR1 and CDR2 sequences are LGHNA and YSLEER. The germline V and J ends were trimmed by 1 base and 7 bases, with 14 bases remaining between them. This CDR3 is built from 15 residues. The CDR3 region is CASSQVALHRNEQFF. For the CDR3, the DNA is TGCGCCAGCAGCCAAGTAGCTCTTCACCGAAATGAGCAGTTCTTC.

V usage is TRBV24-1 and J usage is TRBJ1-5, with 8 bases matching TRBD1. Trimming at V came to 9 bases and at J to 2 bases, leaving 14 bases not matched to a gene. Germline lookup yields CDR1 KGHDR and CDR2 SFDVKD. The CDR3 consists of 17 residues. The CDR3 loop reads CATSGDRLPRGNQPQHF. The CDR3 nucleotides read TGTGCCACCTCTGGGGACAGGTTGCCCCGAGGCAATCAGCCCCAGCATTTT.

The V call is TRBV19, the J call TRBJ1-5; D is unresolved. The CDR3 is 14 amino acids. CDR1 is LNHDA and CDR2 is SQIVND in the germline V gene (reference sequence). The V end lost 5 bases, the J end lost 0 bases, and 8 bases lay between the germline ends. The CDR3 DNA is TGTGCCAGTAGTGACTTCGATAGCAATCAGCCCCAGCATTTT. Its protein product is CASSDFDSNQPQHF.

This clone was recorded at least ten times. This rearrangement joins TRBV19 to TRBJ1-2, with D unresolved. V was shortened by 5 bases and J by 5 bases, with 9 bases between the two germline ends. CDR1 and CDR2 (germline): LNHDA, SQIVND (reference sequence). This CDR3 is 12 amino acids long. CDR3 in amino acids: CASSSGVYGYTF. In DNA, the CDR3 is TGTGCCAGTAGTTCAGGCGTATATGGCTACACCTTC. Full variable domain (outside the CDR3, taken from reference TRBV19 and TRBJ1-2): DGGITQSPKYLFRKEGQNVTLSCEQNLNHDAMYWYRQDPGQGLRLIYYSQIVNDFQKGDIAEGYSVSREKKESFPLTVTSAQKNPTAFYLCASSSGVYGYTFGSGTRLTVV.